A single sample gave rise to the 20 T cell receptor beta chains below, sequenced in a study of graft-versus-host responses after intestinal transplantation. These receptors have no identified antigens. The table came from immunoSEQ multiplex PCR; TCRdb's copy has only in-frame clones and leaves some out. Among tens of thousands of clones listed, about 89% were seen once. The sequences come from unstimulated CD8+ T cells sorted from spleen or lymph node cells, collected before intestinal transplant. The source is a human donor who received an intestinal transplant.

This chain links TRBV5-4 with TRBJ1-2; 7 bases line up with TRBD1. The trim removed 7 bases at V and 5 bases at J, leaving 23 bases unmatched. CDR3 size: 18 residues. Germline CDR1 is SGHNT and CDR2 is YYREEE (reference sequence). The CDR3 reads CASQDSFTGQIGPYGYTF. CDR3 DNA: TGTGCCAGCCAAGACTCCTTCACGGGACAGATAGGACCTTATGGCTACACCTTC. The full variable domain, rest sourced from reference TRBV5-4 and TRBJ1-2, is ETGVTQSPTHLIKTRGQQVTLRCSSQSGHNTVSWYQQALGQGPQFIFQYYREEENGRGNFPPRFSGLQFPNYSSELNVNALELDDSALYLCASQDSFTGQIGPYGYTFGSGTRLTVV.

Concerning this clone itself: Other DNA variants within this sample encode the same CDR3. The CDR3 sequence: CASSVVPGYEQYF. The CDR3 DNA is TGTGCCAGCAGCGTAGTGCCGGGTTACGAGCAGTACTTC. The chain recombines TRBV9 with TRBJ2-7; no clear D gene. The germline CDR1 and CDR2 sequences are SGDLS and YYNGEE. The CDR3 is 13 residues long. V was cut by 0 bases and J by 4 bases, with 8 bases left in between.

The chain couples TRBV4-1 to TRBJ2-5; 8 nucleotides match TRBD2. V dropped 1 base and J dropped 4; count of bases not matched to a gene: 8. Per germline, CDR1 MGHRA and CDR2 YSYEKL. The CDR3 runs 16 residues. The CDR3 here is CASSQGPGGRRETQYF. The CDR3 DNA follows: TGCGCCAGCAGCCAAGGCCCGGGGGGGCGGAGAGAGACCCAGTACTTC.

This clone came up a few times. This sequence joins TRBV6-6 and TRBJ1-5, with TRBD1 as a possible D gene (5 bases). V was cut by 6 bases and J by 11 bases, with 20 bases left in between. The germline CDR1 and CDR2 sequences are MNHNY and SVGAGI (reference sequence). This CDR3 has 14 residues. CDR3 nucleotides: TGTGCCAGCAGGTACAGGAGCTTGGTTATGGCCCAGCATTTT. It translates to CASRYRSLVMAQHF.

This clone appeared a few times. This chain links TRBV6-5 with TRBJ1-6; 7 bases align to TRBD1. The CDR3 totals 15 residues. Germline V lookup: CDR1 MNHEY, CDR2 SVGAGI. V lost 5 bases, J lost 10 bases, and 11 bases stayed unmatched. CDR3 sequence: CASSPHRGFGSPLHF. The CDR3 bases are TGTGCCAGCAGTCCCCACAGGGGTTTCGGGTCACCCCTCCACTTT.

The rearrangement links TRBV30 to TRBJ2-7; 7 bases match TRBD1. Germline V gene lookup returns CDR1 GTSNPN and CDR2 SVGIG (reference sequence). This CDR3 comprises 16 residues. After removal of 1 base from V and 0 bases from J, the junction contained 9 bases not matched to a gene. The chain's CDR3 is CAWSEGTAPFSYEQYF. In DNA form, the CDR3 reads TGTGCCTGGAGTGAAGGGACAGCCCCGTTCTCCTACGAGCAGTACTTC.

This chain joins TRBV9 and TRBJ1-2; D uncertain. This CDR3 comprises 14 residues. Trimming cost V 0 bases and J 5 bases, with 11 bases left between them. Germline CDR1 is SGDLS and CDR2 is YYNGEE. The CDR3, as DNA: TGTGCCAGCAGCGTAGGCGAGCCACTTTATGGCTACACCTTC. As protein: CASSVGEPLYGYTF.

This sequence joins TRBV27 and TRBJ2-1, with D maybe TRBD1 (5 bases). Trimming left V 4 bases short and J 7 bases short, with 11 bases between. CDR3 length: 13 amino acids. Germline V gives CDR1 MNHEY, CDR2 SMNVEV (reference sequence). The CDR3 DNA is TGTGCCAGCAGTTCCACATACAGGAATGAGCAGTTCTTC. Translation: CASSSTYRNEQFF.

This chain joins TRBV2 and TRBJ2-7; tentatively, D is TRBD1 (5 bases). The V end lost 2 bases, the J end lost 6 bases, and 14 bases lay between the germline ends. CDR1 and CDR2 from the germline V gene are SNHLY and FYNNEI. There are 14 residues in the CDR3. The CDR3 is CASSERYTGPEQYF. The CDR3 bases are TGTGCCAGCAGTGAAAGGTATACAGGCCCCGAGCAGTACTTC.

The chain links TRBV9 to TRBJ2-1; 9 bases fit TRBD2. Germline CDR1 and CDR2: SGDLS and YYNGEE. Trimming took 4 bases from V and 1 from J; bases not matched to a gene: 3. This CDR3 is built from 15 residues. The CDR3 DNA reads TGTGCCAGCAGCCTGCGGGGGGGGTCCTACAATGAGCAGTTCTTC. The encoded protein is CASSLRGGSYNEQFF.

The chain links TRBV29-1 to TRBJ2-1; 10 bases align to TRBD2. The V gene's germline CDR1 is SQVTM and CDR2 ANQGSEA. The CDR3 is made up of 15 amino acids. J was trimmed by 3 bases and V by 3 bases; bases with no gene match: 5. For the CDR3, the DNA is TGCAGCGTTGATTTTGAGCGGGGGGGCTACAATGAGCAGTTCTTC. Its translation: CSVDFERGGYNEQFF.

The rearrangement links TRBV4-1 to TRBJ1-4, with D maybe TRBD1 (6 bases). The CDR3 spans 15 residues. The germline V gene has CDR1 MGHRA and CDR2 YSYEKL. V lost 4 bases and J 7 bases, leaving 16 bases between the germline ends. The CDR3 sequence: CASSPAGGPTEKLFF. DNA for the CDR3: TGCGCCAGCAGCCCCGCGGGGGGCCCGACTGAAAAACTGTTTTTT.

The rearrangement joins TRBV28 to TRBJ1-5; 7 nucleotides agree with TRBD1. Germline V gives CDR1 MDHEN, CDR2 SYDVKM. CDR3 size: 18 residues. After removal of 9 bases from V and 7 bases from J, the junction contained 24 bases not matched to a gene. The CDR3 sequence is CASGGQFPALAAIQPQHF. DNA for the CDR3: TGTGCCAGTGGGGGACAGTTCCCAGCCTTGGCCGCAATACAGCCCCAGCATTTT.

The gene calls are TRBV27 and TRBJ2-1; 8 bases are a match to TRBD1. The CDR3 has 17 residues. Trimming cost V 5 bases and J 4 bases; bases outside gene matches: 13. Germline CDR1 reads MNHEY; CDR2 reads SMNVEV (reference sequence). CDR3 sequence (DNA): TGTGCCAGCAGTCGGGGCCCCCGGACAGGGCGTTACAATGAGCAGTTCTTC. Translation gives CASSRGPRTGRYNEQFF.

The chain recombines TRBV6-6 with TRBJ1-5, with TRBD1 matching 8 bases. CDR3 size: 14 residues. J was trimmed by 2 bases and V by 4 bases; bases with no gene match: 1. The germline CDR1 and CDR2 sequences are MNHNY and SVGAGI (reference sequence). The CDR3 region has the DNA TGTGCCAGCAGTTCGGACAGGGGCAATCAGCCCCAGCATTTT. Translating gives CASSSDRGNQPQHF.

The V and J genes are TRBV6-6 and TRBJ1-3; D is unclear. Deletions cut 6 bases from V and 0 bases from J, with 15 bases between. The CDR3 sequence is 16 residues long. Germline V gives CDR1 MNHNY, CDR2 SVGAGI (reference sequence). The CDR3 DNA is TGTGCCAGCAGCGCCGGGGTCAGGTACTCTGGAAACACCATATATTTT. Translation: CASSAGVRYSGNTIYF.

The V and J genes are TRBV19 and TRBJ2-5, with D unclear. CDR3 size: 11 residues. Trimming took off 3 bases at V and 14 bases at J, with 13 bases between the two ends. The germline V gene has CDR1 LNHDA and CDR2 SQIVND (reference sequence). CDR3 protein: CASSMSSVLYF. In nucleotides, the CDR3 is TGTGCCAGTAGTATGTCTAGTGTGCTTTACTTC.

The J gene is TRBJ2-1, the V gene TRBV19; 7 positions match TRBD2. Germline loops: CDR1 LNHDA, CDR2 SQIVND (reference sequence). The V and J ends lost 7 bases and 4 bases, in that order; junction bases with no gene match: 10. The CDR3 runs 15 residues. The CDR3 region has the DNA TGTGCCAGTAAACGCCAACCGGGACTATACAATGAGCAGTTCTTC. Translated, it gives CASKRQPGLYNEQFF.

The V and J genes are TRBV13 and TRBJ2-2; the D gene is possibly TRBD2 (6 bases). Trimming shortened V by 4 bases and J by 3 bases, and 12 bases separated the two germline ends. The CDR3 contains 15 residues. Germline V lookup: CDR1 PRHDT, CDR2 FYEKMQ (reference sequence). The CDR3 DNA reads as TGTGCCAGCAGCTCCCGGGGGAAGGACACCGGGGAGCTGTTTTTT. Translated, it gives CASSSRGKDTGELFF.

The chain has TRBV6-1 and TRBJ2-5; D call uncertain. V lost 3 bases and J lost 1, with 6 bases in between. Germline V lookup: CDR1 MNHNS, CDR2 SASEGT. This CDR3 has 13 amino acids. For the CDR3, the DNA is TGTGCCAGCAGTGAGAGCCCCCAAGAGACCCAGTACTTC. This codes for CASSESPQETQYF.